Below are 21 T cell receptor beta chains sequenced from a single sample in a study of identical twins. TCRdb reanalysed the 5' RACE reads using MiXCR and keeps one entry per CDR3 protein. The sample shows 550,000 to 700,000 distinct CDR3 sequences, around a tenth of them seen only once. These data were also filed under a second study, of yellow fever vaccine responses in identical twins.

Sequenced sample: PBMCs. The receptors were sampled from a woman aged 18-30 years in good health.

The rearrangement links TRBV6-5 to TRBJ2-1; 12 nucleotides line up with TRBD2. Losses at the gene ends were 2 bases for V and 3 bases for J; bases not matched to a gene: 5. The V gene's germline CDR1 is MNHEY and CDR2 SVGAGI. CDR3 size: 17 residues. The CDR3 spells CASSYRTTSGSYNEQFF. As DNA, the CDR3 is TGTGCCAGCAGTTACCGGACGACTAGCGGGAGCTACAATGAGCAGTTCTTC.

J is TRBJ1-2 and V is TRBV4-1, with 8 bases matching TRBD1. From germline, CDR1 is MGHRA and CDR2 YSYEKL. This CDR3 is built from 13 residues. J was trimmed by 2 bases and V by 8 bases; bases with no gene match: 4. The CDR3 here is CASQGQGNYGYTF. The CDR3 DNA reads TGCGCCAGCCAAGGACAGGGAAACTATGGCTACACCTTC.

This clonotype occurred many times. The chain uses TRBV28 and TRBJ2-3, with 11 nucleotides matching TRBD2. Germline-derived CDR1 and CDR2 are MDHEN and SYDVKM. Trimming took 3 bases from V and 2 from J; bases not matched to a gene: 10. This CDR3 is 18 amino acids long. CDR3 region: CASSFTPLAGVDTDTQYF. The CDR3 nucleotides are TGTGCCAGCAGTTTCACGCCACTAGCGGGAGTCGACACAGATACGCAGTATTTT.

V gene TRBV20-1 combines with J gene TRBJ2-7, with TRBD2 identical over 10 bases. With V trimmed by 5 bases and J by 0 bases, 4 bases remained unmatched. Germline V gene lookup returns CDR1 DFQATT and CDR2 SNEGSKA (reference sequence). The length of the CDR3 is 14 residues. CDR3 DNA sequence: TGCAGTGCTCAAAGCGGGGGGGCCTCCTACGAGCAGTACTTC. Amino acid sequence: CSAQSGGASYEQYF.

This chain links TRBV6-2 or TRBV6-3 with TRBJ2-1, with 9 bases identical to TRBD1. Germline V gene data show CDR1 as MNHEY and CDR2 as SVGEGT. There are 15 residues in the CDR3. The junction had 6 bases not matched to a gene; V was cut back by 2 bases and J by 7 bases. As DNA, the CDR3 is TGTGCCAGCAGTTACCCGGGACAGGGCAGGAATGAGCAGTTCTTC. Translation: CASSYPGQGRNEQFF.

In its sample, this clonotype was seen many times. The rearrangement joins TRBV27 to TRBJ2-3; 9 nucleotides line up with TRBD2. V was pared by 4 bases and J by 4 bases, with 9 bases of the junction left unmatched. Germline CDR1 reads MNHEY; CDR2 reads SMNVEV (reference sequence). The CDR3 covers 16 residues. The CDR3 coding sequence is TGTGCCAGCAGTTGGGTAGCGGGAGCCGTGTCAGATACGCAGTATTTT. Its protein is CASSWVAGAVSDTQYF.

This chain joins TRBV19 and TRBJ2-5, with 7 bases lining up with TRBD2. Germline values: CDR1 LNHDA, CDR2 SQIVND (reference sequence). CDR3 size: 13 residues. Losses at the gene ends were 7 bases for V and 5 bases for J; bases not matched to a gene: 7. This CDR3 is CASIGGNGETQYF. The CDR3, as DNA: TGTGCCAGTATCGGGGGGAATGGGGAGACCCAGTACTTC.

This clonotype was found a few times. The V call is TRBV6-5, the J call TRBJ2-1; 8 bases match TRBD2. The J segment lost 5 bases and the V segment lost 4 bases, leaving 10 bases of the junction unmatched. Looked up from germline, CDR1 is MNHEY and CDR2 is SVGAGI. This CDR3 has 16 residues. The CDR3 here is CASSSLLAEDNNEQFF. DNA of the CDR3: TGTGCCAGCAGTTCTTTACTAGCGGAAGATAACAATGAGCAGTTCTTC.

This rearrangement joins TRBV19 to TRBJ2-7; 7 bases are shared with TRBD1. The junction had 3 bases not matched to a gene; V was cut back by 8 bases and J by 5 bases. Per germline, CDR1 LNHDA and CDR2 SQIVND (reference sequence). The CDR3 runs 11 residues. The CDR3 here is CASRDRDEQYF. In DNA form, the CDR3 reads TGTGCCAGTCGCGACAGGGACGAGCAGTACTTC.

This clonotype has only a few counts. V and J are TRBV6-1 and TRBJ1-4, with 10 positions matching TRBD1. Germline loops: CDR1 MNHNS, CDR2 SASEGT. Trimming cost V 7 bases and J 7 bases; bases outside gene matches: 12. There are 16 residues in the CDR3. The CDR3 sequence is CASIWDRGQLGEKLFF. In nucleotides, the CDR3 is TGTGCCAGCATCTGGGACAGGGGTCAACTGGGTGAAAAACTGTTTTTT.

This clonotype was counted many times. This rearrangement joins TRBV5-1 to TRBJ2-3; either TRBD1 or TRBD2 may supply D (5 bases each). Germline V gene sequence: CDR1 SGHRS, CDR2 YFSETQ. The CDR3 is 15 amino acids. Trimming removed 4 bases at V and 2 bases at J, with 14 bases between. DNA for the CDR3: TGCGCCAGCAGCAAGGAGGACACCTACACAGATACGCAGTATTTT. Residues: CASSKEDTYTDTQYF.

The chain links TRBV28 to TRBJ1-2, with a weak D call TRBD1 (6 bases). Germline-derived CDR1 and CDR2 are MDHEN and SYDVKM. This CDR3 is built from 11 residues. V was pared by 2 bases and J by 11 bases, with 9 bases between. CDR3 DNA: TGTGCCAGCAGTTTACGGACAGATTACACCTTC. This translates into CASSLRTDYTF.

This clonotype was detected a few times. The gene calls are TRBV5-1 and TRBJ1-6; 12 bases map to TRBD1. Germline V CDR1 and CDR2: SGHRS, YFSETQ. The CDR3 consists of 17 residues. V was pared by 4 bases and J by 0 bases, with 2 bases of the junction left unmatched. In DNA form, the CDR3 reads TGCGCCAGCAGCGGGGGACAGGGGGCCTCCTATAATTCACCCCTCCACTTT. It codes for CASSGGQGASYNSPLHF.

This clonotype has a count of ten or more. CDR3 nucleotide sequence: TGCAGCGTTGAACTGAGGTCGATCACAGATACGCAGTATTTT. Protein: CSVELRSITDTQYF. The chain links TRBV29-1 to TRBJ2-3; the D is unclear. The germline V gene encodes CDR1 SQVTM and CDR2 ANQGSEA. The CDR3 is 14 amino acids. Between the trimmed V and J ends, which lost 2 bases and 2 bases, there was a span of 11 bases.

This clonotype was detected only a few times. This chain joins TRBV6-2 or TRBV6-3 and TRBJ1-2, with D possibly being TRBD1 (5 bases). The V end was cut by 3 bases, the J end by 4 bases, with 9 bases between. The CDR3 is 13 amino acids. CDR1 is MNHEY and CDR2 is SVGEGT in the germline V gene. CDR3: CASSYGGTYGYTF. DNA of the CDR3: TGTGCCAGCAGTTATGGGGGGACCTATGGCTACACCTTC.

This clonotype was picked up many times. This chain's CDR3 is CASTHGQKSSYEQYF. Here the CDR3 DNA reads TGTGCCAGCACCCATGGACAGAAATCCTCCTACGAGCAGTACTTC. V is TRBV12-3 or TRBV12-4 and J is TRBJ2-7; the D gene is possibly TRBD1 (6 bases). Trimming cost V 7 bases and J 0 bases, with 16 bases left between them. The CDR3 length is 15 residues.

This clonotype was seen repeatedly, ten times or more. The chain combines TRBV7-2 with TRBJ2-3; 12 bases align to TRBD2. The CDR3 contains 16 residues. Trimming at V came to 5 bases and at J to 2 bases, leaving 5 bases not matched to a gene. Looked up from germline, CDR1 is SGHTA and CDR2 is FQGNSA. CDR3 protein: CASSPGLAGSTDTQYF. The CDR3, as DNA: TGTGCCAGCAGCCCTGGACTAGCGGGATCCACAGATACGCAGTATTTT.

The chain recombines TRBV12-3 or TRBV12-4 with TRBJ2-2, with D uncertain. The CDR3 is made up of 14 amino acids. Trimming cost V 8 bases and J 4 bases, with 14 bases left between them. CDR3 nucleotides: TGTGCCAGCTGCGACGGCCCGGTCACCGGGGAGCTGTTTTTT. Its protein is CASCDGPVTGELFF.

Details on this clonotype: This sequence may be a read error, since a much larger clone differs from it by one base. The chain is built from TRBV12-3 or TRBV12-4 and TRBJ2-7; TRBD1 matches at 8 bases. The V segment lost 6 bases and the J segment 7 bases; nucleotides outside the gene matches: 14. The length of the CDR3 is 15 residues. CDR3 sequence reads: CASSPGGRRRREQYF. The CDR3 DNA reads TGTGCCAGCAGCCCAGGGGGCAGGAGGCGGCGGGAGCAGTACTTC.

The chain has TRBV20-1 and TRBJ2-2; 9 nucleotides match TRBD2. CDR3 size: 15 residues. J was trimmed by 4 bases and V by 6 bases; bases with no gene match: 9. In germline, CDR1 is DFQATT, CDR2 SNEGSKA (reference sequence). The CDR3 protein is CSAQKRGVATGELFF. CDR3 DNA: TGCAGTGCCCAAAAGCGGGGGGTCGCCACCGGGGAGCTGTTTTTT.

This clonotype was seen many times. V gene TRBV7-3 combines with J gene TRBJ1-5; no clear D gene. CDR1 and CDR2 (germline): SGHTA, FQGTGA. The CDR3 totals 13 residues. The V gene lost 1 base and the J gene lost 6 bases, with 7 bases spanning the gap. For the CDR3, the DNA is TGTGCCAGCAGCTTAAATCTGGGTCAGCCCCAGCATTTT. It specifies CASSLNLGQPQHF.